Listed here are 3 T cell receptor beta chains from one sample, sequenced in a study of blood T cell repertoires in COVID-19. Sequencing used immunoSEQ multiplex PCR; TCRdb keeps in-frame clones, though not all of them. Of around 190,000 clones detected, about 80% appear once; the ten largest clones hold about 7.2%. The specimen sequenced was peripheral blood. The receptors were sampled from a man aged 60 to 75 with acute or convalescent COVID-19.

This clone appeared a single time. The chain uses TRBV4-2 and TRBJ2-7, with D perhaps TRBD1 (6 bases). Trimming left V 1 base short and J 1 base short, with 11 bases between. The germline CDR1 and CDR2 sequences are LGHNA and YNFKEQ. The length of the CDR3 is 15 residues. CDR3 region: CASSQGVGTSYEQYF. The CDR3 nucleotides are TGTGCCAGCAGCCAAGGAGTAGGGACATCCTACGAGCAGTACTTC.

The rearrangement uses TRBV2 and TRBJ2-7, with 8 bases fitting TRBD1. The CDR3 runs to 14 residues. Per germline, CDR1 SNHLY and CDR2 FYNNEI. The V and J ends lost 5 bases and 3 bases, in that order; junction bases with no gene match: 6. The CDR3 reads CASSRQGTFYEQYF. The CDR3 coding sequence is TGTGCCAGCAGTCGACAGGGGACTTTCTACGAGCAGTACTTC.

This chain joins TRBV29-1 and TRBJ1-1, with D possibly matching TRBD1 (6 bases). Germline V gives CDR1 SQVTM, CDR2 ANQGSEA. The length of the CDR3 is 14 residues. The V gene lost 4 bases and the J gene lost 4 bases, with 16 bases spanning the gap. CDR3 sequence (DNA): TGCAGCGTTGCACAGGGTGGTTTCGGCACTGAAGCTTTCTTT. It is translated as CSVAQGGFGTEAFF.